This T cell receptor beta chain was recorded in a study of blood T cell repertoires in COVID-19. Turning to the study itself: T cells, B-cell-depleted T cells, or PBMCs supplied cDNA or gDNA.

The V and J ends lost 5 bases and 6 bases, in that order; junction bases with no gene match: 8. Germline-derived CDR1 and CDR2 are MNHEY and SMNVEV (reference sequence). The length of the CDR3 is 15 residues. The table came from immunoSEQ multiplex PCR; TCRdb's copy has only in-frame clones and leaves some out. The data contain about 180,000 clones, approximately 81% of them singletons. The sample consisted of peripheral blood. The rearrangement links TRBV27 to TRBJ2-1; the match to TRBD2 covers 9 bases. The receptor comes from a woman at least 80 years old with active or convalescent COVID-19. In nucleotides, the CDR3 is TGTGCCAGCAGTCCATTAGCGGGAGTTACCAATGAGCAGTTCTTC. Its translation is CASSPLAGVTNEQFF.